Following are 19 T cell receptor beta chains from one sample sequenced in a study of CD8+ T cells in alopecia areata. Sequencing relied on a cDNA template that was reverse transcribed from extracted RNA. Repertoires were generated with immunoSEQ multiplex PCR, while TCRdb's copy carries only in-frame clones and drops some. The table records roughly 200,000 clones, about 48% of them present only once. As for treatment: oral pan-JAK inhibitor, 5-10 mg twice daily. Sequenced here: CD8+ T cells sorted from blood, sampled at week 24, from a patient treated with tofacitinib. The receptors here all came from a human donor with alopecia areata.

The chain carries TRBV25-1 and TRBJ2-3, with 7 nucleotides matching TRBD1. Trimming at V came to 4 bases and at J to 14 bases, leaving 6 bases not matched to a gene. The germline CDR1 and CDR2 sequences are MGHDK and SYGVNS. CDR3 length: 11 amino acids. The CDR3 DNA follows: TGTGCCAGCAGTGGACAGGGTTCGCGGTATTTT. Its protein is CASSGQGSRYF.

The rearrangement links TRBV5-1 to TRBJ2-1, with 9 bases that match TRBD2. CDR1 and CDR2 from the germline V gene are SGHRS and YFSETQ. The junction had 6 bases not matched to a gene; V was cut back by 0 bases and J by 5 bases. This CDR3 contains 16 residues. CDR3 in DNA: TGCGCCAGCAGCTTGGCAACTAGCGGGCAAAACAATGAGCAGTTCTTC. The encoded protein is CASSLATSGQNNEQFF.

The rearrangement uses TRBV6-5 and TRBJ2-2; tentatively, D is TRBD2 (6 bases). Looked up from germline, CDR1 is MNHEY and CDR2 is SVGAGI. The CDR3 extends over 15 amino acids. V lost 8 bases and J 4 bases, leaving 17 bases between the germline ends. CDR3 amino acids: CASGQSSEGTGELFF. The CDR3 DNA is TGTGCCAGCGGCCAATCTAGCGAGGGCACCGGGGAGCTGTTTTTT.

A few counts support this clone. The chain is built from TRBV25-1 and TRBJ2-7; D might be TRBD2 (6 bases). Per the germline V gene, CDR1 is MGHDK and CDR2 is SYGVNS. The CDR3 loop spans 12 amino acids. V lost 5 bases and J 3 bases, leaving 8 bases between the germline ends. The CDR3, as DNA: TGTGCCAGCAGTCGGGGGAACTACGAGCAGTACTTC. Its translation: CASSRGNYEQYF.

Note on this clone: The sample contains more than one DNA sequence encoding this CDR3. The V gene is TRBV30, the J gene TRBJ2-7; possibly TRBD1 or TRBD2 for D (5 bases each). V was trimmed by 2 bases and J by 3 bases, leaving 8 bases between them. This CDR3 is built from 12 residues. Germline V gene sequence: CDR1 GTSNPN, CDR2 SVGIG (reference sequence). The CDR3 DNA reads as TGTGCCTGGAGTCAGGGAGACTACGAGCAGTACTTC. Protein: CAWSQGDYEQYF. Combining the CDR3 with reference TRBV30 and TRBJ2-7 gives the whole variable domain SQTIHQWPATLVQPVGSPLSLECTVEGTSNPNLYWYRQAAGRGLQLLFYSVGIGQISSEVPQNLSASRPQDRQFILSSKKLLLSDSGFYLCAWSQGDYEQYFGPGTRLTVT.

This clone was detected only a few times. The CDR3 DNA is TGTGCCAGCAGTTTGCCTGACAATGAGCAGTTCTTC. Translation: CASSLPDNEQFF. The J gene is TRBJ2-1, the V gene TRBV6-6; no clear D. Per the germline V gene, CDR1 is MNHNY and CDR2 is SVGAGI (reference sequence). The CDR3 is 12 residues long. Trimming pared 4 bases from V and 5 bases from J, leaving 6 bases between.

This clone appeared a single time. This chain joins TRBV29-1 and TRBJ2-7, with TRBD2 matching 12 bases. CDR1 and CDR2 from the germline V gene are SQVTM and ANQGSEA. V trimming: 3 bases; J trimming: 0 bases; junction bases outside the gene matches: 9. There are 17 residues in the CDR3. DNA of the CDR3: TGCAGCGTTGACGGGCTAGCGGGGGGGCGGAACTCCTACGAGCAGTACTTC. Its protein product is CSVDGLAGGRNSYEQYF.

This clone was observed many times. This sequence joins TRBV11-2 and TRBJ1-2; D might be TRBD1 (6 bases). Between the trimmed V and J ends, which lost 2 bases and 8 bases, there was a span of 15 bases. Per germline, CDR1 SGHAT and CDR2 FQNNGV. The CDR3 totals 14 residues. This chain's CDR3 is CASSLSAGAHGYTF. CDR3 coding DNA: TGTGCCAGCAGCTTATCAGCAGGGGCGCACGGCTACACCTTC.

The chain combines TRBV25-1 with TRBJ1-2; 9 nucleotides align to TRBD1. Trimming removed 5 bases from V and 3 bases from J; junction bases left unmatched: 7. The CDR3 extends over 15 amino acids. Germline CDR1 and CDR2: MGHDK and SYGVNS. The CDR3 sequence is CASSNTGGLDYGYTF. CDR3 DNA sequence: TGTGCCAGCAGTAACACAGGGGGCTTGGACTATGGCTACACCTTC.

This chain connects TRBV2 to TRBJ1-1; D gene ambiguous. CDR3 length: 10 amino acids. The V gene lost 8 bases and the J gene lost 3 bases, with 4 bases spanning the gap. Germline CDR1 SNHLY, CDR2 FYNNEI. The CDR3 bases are TGTGCCAGCCGAGACACTGAAGCTTTCTTT. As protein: CASRDTEAFF.

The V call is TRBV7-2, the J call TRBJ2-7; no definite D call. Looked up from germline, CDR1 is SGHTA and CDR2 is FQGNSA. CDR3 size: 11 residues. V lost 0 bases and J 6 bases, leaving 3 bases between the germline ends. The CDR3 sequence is CASSLAGEQYF. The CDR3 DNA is TGTGCCAGCAGCTTAGCGGGCGAGCAGTACTTC.

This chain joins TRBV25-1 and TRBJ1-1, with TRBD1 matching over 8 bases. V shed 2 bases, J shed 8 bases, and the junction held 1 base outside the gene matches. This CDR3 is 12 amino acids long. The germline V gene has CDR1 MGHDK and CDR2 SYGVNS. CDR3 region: CASSEQGAEAFF. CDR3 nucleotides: TGTGCCAGCAGTGAACAGGGGGCGGAAGCTTTCTTT.

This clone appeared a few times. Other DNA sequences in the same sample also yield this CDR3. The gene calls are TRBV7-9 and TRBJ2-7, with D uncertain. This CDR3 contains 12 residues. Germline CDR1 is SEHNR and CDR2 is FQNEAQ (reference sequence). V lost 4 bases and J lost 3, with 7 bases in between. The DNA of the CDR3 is TGTGCCAGCAGCTCCTCAGTCTACGAGCAGTACTTC. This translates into CASSSSVYEQYF.

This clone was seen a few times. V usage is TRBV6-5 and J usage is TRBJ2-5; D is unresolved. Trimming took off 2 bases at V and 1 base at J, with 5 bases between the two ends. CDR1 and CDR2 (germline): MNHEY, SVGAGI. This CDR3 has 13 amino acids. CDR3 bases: TGTGCCAGCAGTTACGGGTTCCAAGAGACCCAGTACTTC. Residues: CASSYGFQETQYF.

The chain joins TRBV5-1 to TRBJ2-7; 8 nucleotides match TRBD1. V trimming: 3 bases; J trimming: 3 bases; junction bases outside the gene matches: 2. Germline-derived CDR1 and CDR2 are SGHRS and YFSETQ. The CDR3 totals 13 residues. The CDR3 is CASSSGTGYEQYF. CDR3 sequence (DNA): TGCGCCAGCAGCTCGGGGACAGGCTACGAGCAGTACTTC.

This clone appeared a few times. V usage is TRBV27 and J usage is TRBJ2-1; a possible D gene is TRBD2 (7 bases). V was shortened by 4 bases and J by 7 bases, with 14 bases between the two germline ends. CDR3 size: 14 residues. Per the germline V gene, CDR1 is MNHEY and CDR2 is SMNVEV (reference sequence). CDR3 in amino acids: CASSSGEGWNEQFF. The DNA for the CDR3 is TGTGCCAGCAGTTCAGGGGAGGGGTGGAATGAGCAGTTCTTC.

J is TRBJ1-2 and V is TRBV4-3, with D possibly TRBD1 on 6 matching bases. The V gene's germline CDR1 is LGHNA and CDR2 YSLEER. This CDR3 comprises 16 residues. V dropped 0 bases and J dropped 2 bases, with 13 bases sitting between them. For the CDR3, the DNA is TGCGCCAGCAGCCAAGATAGGGGGGGACCGAACTATGGCTACACCTTC. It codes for CASSQDRGGPNYGYTF.

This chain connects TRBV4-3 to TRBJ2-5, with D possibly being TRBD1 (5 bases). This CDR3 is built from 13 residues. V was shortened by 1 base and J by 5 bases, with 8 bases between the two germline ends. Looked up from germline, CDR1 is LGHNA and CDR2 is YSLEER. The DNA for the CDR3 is TGCGCCAGCAGCCAAGTTTCAGGGGAGACCCAGTACTTC. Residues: CASSQVSGETQYF.

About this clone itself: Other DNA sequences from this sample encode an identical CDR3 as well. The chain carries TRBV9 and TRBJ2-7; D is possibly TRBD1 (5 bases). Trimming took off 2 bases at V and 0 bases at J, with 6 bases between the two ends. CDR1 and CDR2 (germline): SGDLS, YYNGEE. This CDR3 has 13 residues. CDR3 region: CASSVDSSYEQYF. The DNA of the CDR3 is TGTGCCAGCAGCGTCGACAGCTCCTACGAGCAGTACTTC.